In its sample, the clone carrying this T cell receptor beta chain was seen once. These data originate in a study of identifying expanded T cells in peripheral blood. Using immunoSEQ multiplex PCR, the repertoire was profiled, and TCRdb retains in-frame clones only, with some absent. The sample contains some 120,000 clones, about 80% of which appear only once. CDR3 length equals 15 residues. Germline V gives CDR1 MGHRA, CDR2 YSYEKL. Between the trimmed V and J ends, which lost 2 bases and 3 bases, there was a span of 10 bases. The chain is built from TRBV4-1 and TRBJ1-4; D remains unclear. The sequenced sample was blood. This clonotype was obtained from a person between 18 and 75 years old in good health. CDR3 sequence: CASSQPDGPNEKLFF. The CDR3 nucleotides are TGCGCCAGCAGCCAACCGGACGGTCCTAATGAAAAACTGTTTTTT.